The 5 T cell receptor beta chains listed next were all sequenced from one sample in a study of T cell responses to AZD1222 COVID-19 vaccine. This table comes from immunoSEQ multiplex PCR, and its TCRdb copy is limited to in-frame clones, with some not included. This sample has a few hundred thousand clones, with just over 90% found just once. Sequenced here: peripheral blood, sampled on day 0 of AZD1222 vaccination. These receptor sequences come from an adult in good health.

This rearrangement joins TRBV28 to TRBJ1-5; weak D call: TRBD1 (6 bases). The CDR3 covers 14 residues. V shed 6 bases and J shed 6 bases, with 15 bases lying between them. The V gene's germline CDR1 is MDHEN and CDR2 SYDVKM. DNA of the CDR3: TGTGCCAGCAGCGTACAGGGAGGGCGTCAGCCCCAGCATTTT. It specifies CASSVQGGRQPQHF.

This chain uses TRBV11-1 with TRBJ2-2; D remains ambiguous. Germline CDR1 reads SGHAT; CDR2 reads FQDESV (reference sequence). V was shortened by 5 bases and J by 4 bases, with 11 bases between the two germline ends. The CDR3 totals 14 residues. The CDR3 region is CASSQNGITGELFF. The CDR3 DNA is TGTGCCAGCAGCCAAAACGGTATCACCGGGGAGCTGTTTTTT. The full variable domain, rest sourced from reference TRBV11-1 and TRBJ2-2, is EAEVAQSPRYKITEKSQAVAFWCDPISGHATLYWYRQILGQGPELLVQFQDESVVDDSQLPKDRFSAERLKGVDSTLKIQPAELGDSAMYLCASSQNGITGELFFGEGSRLTVL.

The chain is built from TRBV28 and TRBJ2-7; TRBD1 matches at 9 bases. The CDR3 is 15 amino acids. J lost 8 bases, V lost 7 bases, and 15 bases had no gene match. CDR1 MDHEN and CDR2 SYDVKM come from the germline V gene. CDR3 DNA sequence: TGTGCCAGCATCCCGGGACAGGGTCCCCTTTACCAGCAGTACTTC. It specifies CASIPGQGPLYQQYF.

This chain connects TRBV25-1 to TRBJ2-1; unclear D gene. V lost 2 bases and J 7 bases, leaving 12 bases between the germline ends. Germline CDR1 MGHDK, CDR2 SYGVNS. The length of the CDR3 is 14 residues. CDR3 coding DNA: TGTGCCAGCAGTGAACGGCCCAAGATAAATGAGCAGTTCTTC. This sequence encodes CASSERPKINEQFF. Full variable domain (remainder filled in from reference TRBV25-1 and TRBJ2-1): EADIYQTPRYLVIGTGKKITLECSQTMGHDKMYWYQQDPGMELHLIHYSYGVNSTEKGDLSSESTVSRIRTEHFPLTLESARPSHTSQYLCASSERPKINEQFFGPGTRLTVL.

The J gene is TRBJ2-7, the V gene TRBV18; 7 nucleotides agree with TRBD2. Unmatched junction bases numbered 7, after V lost 2 bases and J lost 3 bases. CDR3 length: 15 amino acids. Looked up from germline, CDR1 is KGHSH and CDR2 is LQKENI. The CDR3: CASSPVAPGGYEQYF. The CDR3 nucleotides read TGTGCCAGCTCACCAGTCGCCCCGGGAGGCTACGAGCAGTACTTC.